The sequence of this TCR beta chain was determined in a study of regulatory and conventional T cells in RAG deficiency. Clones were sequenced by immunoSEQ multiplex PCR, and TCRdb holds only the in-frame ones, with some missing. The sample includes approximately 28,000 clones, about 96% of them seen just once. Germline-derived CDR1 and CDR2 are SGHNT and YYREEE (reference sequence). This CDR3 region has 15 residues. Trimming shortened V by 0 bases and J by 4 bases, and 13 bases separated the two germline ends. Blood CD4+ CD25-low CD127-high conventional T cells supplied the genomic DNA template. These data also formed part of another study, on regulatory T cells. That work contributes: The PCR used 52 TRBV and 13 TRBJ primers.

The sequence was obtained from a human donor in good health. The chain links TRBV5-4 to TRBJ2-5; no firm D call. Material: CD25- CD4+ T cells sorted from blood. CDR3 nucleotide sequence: TGTGCCAGCAGCTTGGTGTCCCTGGGCTCAGAGACCCAGTACTTC. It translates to CASSLVSLGSETQYF.